These T cell receptor beta chains were read from a single sample in a study of OX40 agonist ivuxolimab in advanced cancers. TCRdb keeps only in-frame clones here, not all; method: immunoSEQ multiplex PCR. The table lists under 75,000 clones, roughly 90% of them singletons. The sample in question was CD4+ or CD8+ T cells sorted from blood, obtained in a trial of the OX40 agonist ivuxolimab. All receptors derive from an adult with an advanced solid tumor such as melanoma, head and neck, liver or kidney cancer. Both conserved end residues are trimmed from each CDR3. A D gene is named only where the DNA matches it firmly.

d_call j_call v_call cdr3_aa
TRBD1 TRBJ1-2 TRBV7-9 ASSSTGEGYGYT
NA TRBJ2-1 TRBV7-2 ASSLVLSQGEQF
TRBD2 TRBJ2-1 TRBV2 ASSDSGRSYNEQF
TRBD1 TRBJ1-4 TRBV18 ASSPLRDSRNEKLF
NA TRBJ2-5 TRBV11-2 ASQRSQETQY
NA TRBJ2-3 TRBV2 ASNEDAIRNTDTQY
TRBD2 TRBJ2-7 TRBV30 AVNLAGGESEQY
TRBD1 TRBJ1-1 TRBV4-2 ASSPTQGFTEAF
TRBD1 TRBJ1-4 TRBV4-1 ASSHEKGAGEKLF
NA TRBJ1-1 TRBV7-2 ASSFLTMNTEAF
NA TRBJ1-1 TRBV4-1 ASSHGRQGGTEAF
TRBD1 TRBJ1-2 TRBV4-3 ASSQALTGAYNYGYT
NA TRBJ1-3 TRBV13 ASSLGNTIY
TRBD2 TRBJ2-5 TRBV5-4 ASNPPGGETQY
NA TRBJ1-2 TRBV25-1 ASSEWGQGVGYGYT
TRBD2 TRBJ2-7 TRBV19 ASSPRLAYEQY
NA TRBJ2-7 TRBV10-1 ASSESGGPSYEQY
TRBD2 TRBJ2-5 TRBV7-8 ASSLVAGEALETQY
TRBD1 TRBJ1-6 TRBV19 ASSMGQGHSPLH
NA TRBJ2-4 TRBV10-3 ATGVNPAKNIQY
NA TRBJ1-5 TRBV27 ASRSGTPDQPQH
NA TRBJ1-1 TRBV30 AWTSFGGNTEAF
NA TRBJ2-7 TRBV5-6 ASKSASDPYYEQY
NA TRBJ1-4 TRBV21-1 ASSRSREDNEKLF
NA TRBJ1-2 TRBV27 ASSLSPAGNYGYT
TRBD2 TRBJ2-3 TRBV11-2 ASSSHLWGGADTQY
TRBD2 TRBJ2-2 TRBV5-6 ASSRGTSGNTGELF
NA TRBJ2-2 TRBV6-4 ASSDNTGELF
NA TRBJ2-1 TRBV9 ASSVSGAPLNEQF
NA TRBJ2-7 TRBV5-5 ASSPGAAPGYEQY
NA TRBJ2-7 TRBV18 ASSPPSGESSRPYEQY
NA TRBJ1-1 TRBV5-6 ASSPGPMNTEAF
NA TRBJ2-3 TRBV27 ATSTGLDTQY
TRBD1 TRBJ1-4 TRBV9 ASSVGQGRIEKLF
NA TRBJ1-1 TRBV27 ASTAHMNTEAF
NA TRBJ1-1 TRBV19 ASRHGDTEAF
TRBD2 TRBJ2-2 TRBV27 ASSLTSGGNTGELF
NA TRBJ1-1 TRBV7-2 ASSLGAVSPGNTEAF
NA TRBJ2-1 TRBV9 ARSVEGRGGSYNEQF
NA TRBJ1-2 TRBV9 ASSQPLLETNYGYT
NA TRBJ2-1 TRBV6-1 ASSEAESNEQF
NA TRBJ1-2 TRBV28 ASRLITGTTNYGYT
NA TRBJ2-7 TRBV6-6 ASSYQVSGEQY
TRBD1 TRBJ1-4 TRBV27 ASRPSGRGSEKLF
TRBD1 TRBJ2-7 TRBV5-1 ASSLAGTGNPYEQY
TRBD2 TRBJ2-7 TRBV29-1 SVEERGAGGVYEQY
NA TRBJ2-7 TRBV7-2 ASSLGRGQDYTYEQY
NA TRBJ2-3 TRBV11-2 ASSFTSGTDTQY
NA TRBJ1-2 TRBV7-6 ASSPAPALAPDNYGYT
TRBD2 TRBJ2-1 TRBV7-8 ASSLFYSGGSYNEQF
TRBD1 TRBJ1-3 TRBV7-9 ASSSTGGYSGNTIY
NA TRBJ2-1 TRBV7-6 ASSLVPARGGEQF
TRBD1 TRBJ2-7 TRBV19 AKPRGQGAAEQY